This TCR beta chain was sequenced in a study of T-cell reconstitution after alpha-beta-depleted transplantation in children. The TCRbeta library was prepared with unique molecular identifiers. TCRdb called the PCR reads again in MiXCR, with one record for every CDR3 protein. The sample consists of about 150,000 distinct CDR3 sequences, 8.5% to 14% of them appearing once. This clonotype appeared many times. Its antigen is currently unknown. CDR3 length: 17 amino acids. Trimming cost V 0 bases and J 6 bases; bases outside gene matches: 16. CDR1 is DFQATT, CDR2 SNEGSKA, per germline (reference sequence). Study-wide findings and caveats: Expanded graft clones numbering several hundred reportedly gave rise to alpha-beta T cells about two months after transplant. Hyperexpanded clones declined; after one year, newly produced T cells mostly supplied diversity.

The clonotype was recovered from a boy aged 2 to 9 with acute myeloid leukemia, due to receive a stem cell transplant. V is TRBV20-1 and J is TRBJ1-2, with 7 bases identical to TRBD1. The specimen comprised PBMCs, sampled before TCRalphabeta/CD19-depleted stem cell transplant. DNA for the CDR3: TGCAGTGCTAGAGATGTAGGGACAGCCGTCATATTTAATGGCTACACCTTC. Protein sequence: CSARDVGTAVIFNGYTF.